The 21 T cell receptor beta chains listed next were all sequenced from one sample in a study of shared clonotypes between healthy human individuals (dated by TCRdb to 2020 to 2021). The protocol used for the library was the immunoSEQ multiplex PCR assay. What TCRdb holds here is the immuneACCESS table cut down to in-frame rearrangements. Part of the clones is not present; checked against another copy, under half of the missing clones reflect an unresolved V gene, and the others are unexplained. This sample comprises approximately 2,000,000 clones, 90% to 95% of them detected only once. The top ten clonotypes cover less than 2% of the sample. CD8 naive samples were CD45RO-negative cells positively selected for CCR7, giving a CD45RA+CCR7+ population that excluded TemRA cells. Sequenced input: naive CD8+ T cells from PBMCs. The meaning of the sample's cell subset or site label: CD45RA+CCR7+. The receptors were sampled from a man aged 18 to 30 in good health. Some clones in this sample may be carry-over from other donors' samples.

The V call is TRBV10-3, the J call TRBJ1-3, with 7 bases aligning to TRBD1. J was trimmed by 1 base and V by 3 bases; bases with no gene match: 6. This CDR3 has 16 residues. In germline, CDR1 is ENHRY, CDR2 SYGVKD. CDR3 sequence (DNA): TGTGCCATCAGTGATCCGACAGGGACATCTGGAAACACCATATATTTT. It encodes CAISDPTGTSGNTIYF.

The chain uses TRBV5-1 and TRBJ2-7; 14 positions agree with TRBD2. Germline loops: CDR1 SGHRS, CDR2 YFSETQ. The CDR3 contains 17 residues. The junction had 11 bases not matched to a gene; V was cut back by 4 bases and J by 5 bases. This CDR3 reads CASSQGLAGVSPNEQYF. As DNA, the CDR3 is TGCGCCAGCAGCCAGGGACTAGCGGGAGTTAGTCCTAACGAGCAGTACTTC.

The chain has TRBV18 and TRBJ2-1; TRBD1 is a possible D gene (6 bases). Germline V CDR1 and CDR2: KGHSH, LQKENI. The V and J ends lost 6 bases and 1 base respectively, with 10 bases between them. The length of the CDR3 is 14 residues. The CDR3 loop reads CASSWTASYNEQFF. CDR3 bases: TGTGCCAGCTCGTGGACAGCTTCCTACAATGAGCAGTTCTTC.

The gene calls are TRBV29-1 and TRBJ2-6, with 7 bases identical to TRBD1. This CDR3 is built from 19 residues. V lost 4 bases to trimming and J lost 0 bases; unmatched junction nucleotides: 15. CDR1 and CDR2 (germline): SQVTM, ANQGSEA. The CDR3 nucleotides are TGCAGCGTTGTGCAAGGGGGCGACACCTATAGCTCTGGGGCCAACGTCCTGACTTTC. Its protein is CSVVQGGDTYSSGANVLTF.

The chain recombines TRBV6-5 with TRBJ2-7; D tentatively fits TRBD1 or TRBD2 (5 bases each). The CDR3 runs to 15 residues. Germline CDR1 and CDR2: MNHEY and SVGAGI. The ends were cut back, 10 bases at V and 6 bases at J, with 25 bases in the middle. CDR3 region: CATSSWGRGSVEQYF. CDR3 nucleotide sequence: TGTGCCACTAGTAGCTGGGGGAGAGGATCGGTCGAGCAGTACTTC.

The chain carries TRBV5-6 and TRBJ2-2, with D perhaps being TRBD1 or TRBD2 (5 bases each). Germline CDR1 reads SGHDT; CDR2 reads YYEEEE. The V end lost 3 bases, the J end lost 6 bases, and 15 bases lay between the germline ends. This CDR3 has 15 amino acids. As DNA, the CDR3 is TGTGCCAGCAGCTGGACCGGGGCCTTATCCGGGGAGCTGTTTTTT. Amino acid sequence: CASSWTGALSGELFF.

The V gene is TRBV12-5, the J gene TRBJ2-7; a possible D gene is TRBD2 (5 bases). V lost 6 bases and J lost 6, with 15 bases in between. The CDR3 is made up of 13 amino acids. Germline CDR1 is LGHNT and CDR2 is FRNRAP. Written as DNA, the CDR3 is TGTGCTAGTGGCCCGGTACTTGGGAGCGAGCAGTACTTC. It codes for CASGPVLGSEQYF.

The chain recombines TRBV14 with TRBJ1-1; perhaps TRBD1 as D (6 bases). The CDR3 contains 13 residues. V shed 6 bases and J shed 3 bases, with 11 bases lying between them. The germline CDR1 and CDR2 sequences are SGHDN and FVKESK. The CDR3, as DNA: TGTGCCAGCAGTAGGGGGGGGTACACTGAAGCTTTCTTT. This encodes CASSRGGYTEAFF.

CDR3 residues: CASSQVASRGDTEAFF. Here the CDR3 DNA reads TGCGCCAGCAGCCAAGTGGCGTCACGGGGTGACACTGAAGCTTTCTTT. The chain carries TRBV4-1 and TRBJ1-1; D gene ambiguous. Trimming stripped 1 base from V and 3 bases from J, with 15 bases between. Germline CDR1 reads MGHRA; CDR2 reads YSYEKL. The CDR3 consists of 16 residues.

The chain carries TRBV4-1 and TRBJ2-5; D is unclear. The end of the DNA fits TRBJ2-7 better, so the J call may be wrong. Germline CDR1 reads MGHRA; CDR2 reads YSYEKL. The length of the CDR3 is 13 residues. CDR3 coding DNA: TGCGCCAGCAGCCAATACCGCTCCTACGAGCAGTACTTC. It is translated as CASSQYRSYEQYF.

This chain uses TRBV7-3 with TRBJ2-5, with a tentative D call TRBD1 (6 bases). Trimming cost V 5 bases and J 2 bases, with 18 bases left between them. Germline V gene data show CDR1 as SGHTA and CDR2 as FQGTGA. CDR3 size: 16 residues. Here the CDR3 reads CASSQGTGNSQETQYF. CDR3 sequence (DNA): TGTGCCAGCAGCCAGGGGACCGGGAATTCTCAAGAGACCCAGTACTTC.

The chain employs TRBV27 and TRBJ2-7, with 12 bases identical to TRBD2. Germline CDR1 reads MNHEY; CDR2 reads SMNVEV (reference sequence). The CDR3 covers 15 residues. V dropped 5 bases and J dropped 2; count of bases not matched to a gene: 4. The CDR3 DNA sequence: TGTGCCAGCAGTCCGACTAGCGGGGGCCCCTACGAGCAGTACTTC. Its translation: CASSPTSGGPYEQYF.

This chain uses TRBV5-8 with TRBJ2-1; TRBD1 agrees at 7 bases. The CDR3 has 15 residues. The V gene end was trimmed by 0 bases and the J gene end by 2 bases; junction bases not matched to a gene: 2. The V gene's germline CDR1 is SGHTS and CDR2 YDEGEE. As DNA, the CDR3 is TGTGCCAGCAGCTTGGCCCAGGGGGCCTACAATGAGCAGTTCTTC. Translation: CASSLAQGAYNEQFF. Based on the CDR3 plus reference TRBV5-8 and TRBJ2-1, the full variable domain is EAGVTQSPTHLIKTRGQQATLRCSPISGHTSVYWYQQALGLGLQFLLWYDEGEERNRGNFPPRFSGRQFPNYSSELNVNALELEDSALYLCASSLAQGAYNEQFFGPGTRLTVL.

CDR3 DNA: TGTGCCAGCACCCCCGGGAGGGCAGATACGCAGTATTTT. Protein product: CASTPGRADTQYF. The genes are TRBV11-2 and TRBJ2-3, with 8 bases identical to TRBD2. Germline values: CDR1 SGHAT, CDR2 FQNNGV. V was pared by 7 bases and J by 4 bases, with 4 bases of the junction left unmatched. This CDR3 comprises 13 residues.

This clone was found once. This chain links TRBV2 with TRBJ2-5; weak D call: TRBD2 (5 bases). This CDR3 region has 13 residues. Germline values: CDR1 SNHLY, CDR2 FYNNEI. V shed 8 bases and J shed 1 base, with 11 bases lying between them. In DNA form, the CDR3 reads TGTGCCAGCGGGGAGCGGACCCAAGAGACCCAGTACTTC. Residues: CASGERTQETQYF.

As for this clone: Other DNA sequences in the sample encode the same CDR3. CDR3 coding DNA: TGTGCCAGCAGTTATGGGGCCTACAATGAGCAGTTCTTC. This encodes CASSYGAYNEQFF. The genes are TRBV6-5 and TRBJ2-1, with D uncertain. Between the trimmed V and J ends, which lost 3 bases and 2 bases, there was a span of 5 bases. CDR1 and CDR2 (germline): MNHEY, SVGAGI. There are 13 residues in the CDR3.

As for this clone: The same CDR3 is also encoded by other DNA sequences in this sample. The CDR3 sequence is CASSAPGPNQPQHF. CDR3 in DNA: TGTGCCAGCAGCGCGCCAGGGCCCAATCAGCCCCAGCATTTT. The chain employs TRBV7-9 and TRBJ1-5; D may be TRBD1 (5 bases). Germline V CDR1 and CDR2: SEHNR, FQNEAQ (reference sequence). This CDR3 spans 14 amino acids. V was pared by 5 bases and J by 3 bases, with 11 bases between.

This chain links TRBV28 with TRBJ2-1, with D tentatively TRBD2 (6 bases). The CDR3 covers 12 residues. V was pared by 7 bases and J by 13 bases, with 17 bases between. Per germline, CDR1 MDHEN and CDR2 SYDVKM. The CDR3 region has the DNA TGTGCCAGCACCCTACAGGACTACCCTCAGTTCTTC. Translation gives CASTLQDYPQFF.

Points on this clone: At the DNA level, this CDR3 is encoded by other sequences in the same sample as well. This sequence joins TRBV7-2 and TRBJ2-1; 8 bases fit TRBD1. The CDR3 length is 15 residues. Trimming removed 8 bases from V and 1 base from J; junction bases left unmatched: 7. Germline-derived CDR1 and CDR2 are SGHTA and FQGNSA. The CDR3 nucleotides read TGTGCCAGCTCCCTAACAGGGGGGTCCTACAATGAGCAGTTCTTC. Translation gives CASSLTGGSYNEQFF.

The V and J genes are TRBV28 and TRBJ2-1; D might be TRBD1 or TRBD2, each matching 5 bases. The CDR3 covers 15 residues. V gave up 6 bases and J gave up 6 bases, with 18 bases separating them. Germline lookup yields CDR1 MDHEN and CDR2 SYDVKM. CDR3: CASRWGSFFRNEQFF. DNA for the CDR3: TGTGCCAGCAGATGGGGGAGCTTCTTCCGCAATGAGCAGTTCTTC.

This rearrangement joins TRBV28 to TRBJ2-1; D may match TRBD1 or TRBD2 (5 bases each). This CDR3 spans 19 amino acids. Trimming removed 7 bases from V and 0 bases from J, with 25 bases in between. CDR1 MDHEN and CDR2 SYDVKM come from the germline V gene. DNA of the CDR3: TGTGCCAGCACCCCTAGGGTTCGGGACGCATTGATCTCCTACAATGAGCAGTTCTTC. Amino acid sequence: CASTPRVRDALISYNEQFF.